One sample yielded the 27 T cell receptor beta chains listed below, sequenced in a study of long-term antiretroviral therapy in people with HIV (dated by TCRdb to 2021 to 2024). Sequencing of the TRB variable region was done with the immunoSEQ hsTCRB v3.0 assay at survey level resolution. Sourced from immuneACCESS, this table was stored by TCRdb with only in-frame sequences that have V and J called. A share of the clones is absent; for the studies checked, an unresolved V gene accounts for under half, and the remainder has no known explanation. The sample table records some 18,000 clones; more than 80% of these occur just once. About 17% of the sample rests with the top ten. The starting material was unsorted PBMCs, obtained 0.6 years after starting antiretroviral therapy. These TCRs come from a woman aged 18-30 years with HIV.

This chain connects TRBV27 to TRBJ1-6; 10 bases match TRBD1. Trimming at V came to 6 bases and at J to 10 bases, leaving 3 bases not matched to a gene. CDR1 MNHEY and CDR2 SMNVEV come from the germline V gene (reference sequence). This CDR3 spans 13 amino acids. CDR3 residues: CASRGTGESPLHF. The CDR3 DNA reads TGTGCCAGCAGGGGGACAGGGGAGTCACCCCTCCACTTT.

The J gene is TRBJ1-1, the V gene TRBV7-9; D perhaps matches TRBD1 (6 bases). Trimming stripped 5 bases from V and 0 bases from J, with 13 bases between. Germline V gene lookup returns CDR1 SEHNR and CDR2 FQNEAQ (reference sequence). CDR3 length equals 15 residues. CDR3 in amino acids: CASSPAGGMNTEAFF. In DNA form, the CDR3 reads TGTGCCAGCAGCCCAGCGGGGGGCATGAACACTGAAGCTTTCTTT.

The CDR3 DNA sequence: TGTGCCAGCAGCCTCGCAGCGGGCGCCTACGAGCAGTACTTC. Amino acids: CASSLAAGAYEQYF. This chain links TRBV7-3 with TRBJ2-7, with a weak D call TRBD2 (6 bases). Germline-derived CDR1 and CDR2 are SGHTA and FQGTGA. V shed 5 bases and J shed 2 bases, with 13 bases lying between them. The CDR3 loop spans 14 amino acids.

V gene TRBV7-9 combines with J gene TRBJ2-7; D may match TRBD1 or TRBD2 (5 bases each). The CDR3 has 14 residues. The V and J ends lost 2 bases and 10 bases respectively, with 18 bases between them. Germline loops: CDR1 SEHNR, CDR2 FQNEAQ (reference sequence). CDR3 amino acids: CASSLIIGGAPQYF. CDR3 coding DNA: TGTGCCAGCAGCTTAATTATTGGGGGTGCTCCCCAGTACTTC.

The V gene is TRBV27, the J gene TRBJ2-1; 16 positions match TRBD2. The germline gives CDR1 MNHEY, CDR2 SMNVEV (reference sequence). Germline trimming cut 1 base from V and 0 bases from J; bases unmatched to any gene: 9. The CDR3 extends over 21 amino acids. The CDR3 DNA is TGTGCCAGCAGTTTATGGCCCCCGGGACTAGCGGGGGGGAGCTCCTACAATGAGCAGTTCTTC. Protein: CASSLWPPGLAGGSSYNEQFF.

The V gene is TRBV27, the J gene TRBJ2-7, with D perhaps given as TRBD1 or TRBD2 (5 bases each). Germline loops: CDR1 MNHEY, CDR2 SMNVEV (reference sequence). CDR3 size: 16 residues. V lost 5 bases and J 4 bases, leaving 21 bases between the germline ends. The CDR3 region is CASSLRGPPGSYEQYF. The CDR3 DNA reads as TGTGCCAGCAGTCTCCGGGGTCCGCCAGGGAGTTACGAGCAGTACTTC.

The chain has TRBV19 and TRBJ1-1, with D possibly being TRBD1 (5 bases). Germline CDR1 and CDR2: LNHDA and SQIVND (reference sequence). The CDR3 consists of 14 residues. The ends were cut back, 5 bases at V and 0 bases at J, with 10 bases in the middle. CDR3 bases: TGTGCCAGTAGTCCGGCAGGGTTGAACACTGAAGCTTTCTTT. This sequence encodes CASSPAGLNTEAFF.

The chain is built from TRBV4-3 and TRBJ1-4; D is unresolved. There are 15 residues in the CDR3. Per germline, CDR1 LGHNA and CDR2 YSLEER. Trimming removed 0 bases from V and 8 bases from J, with 13 bases in between. CDR3 sequence (DNA): TGCGCCAGCAGCCAAGATCCGGGGAATCGGGAAAAACTGTTTTTT. Its protein product is CASSQDPGNREKLFF.

The chain combines TRBV5-1 with TRBJ2-7; 14 nucleotides line up with TRBD2. This CDR3 is built from 16 residues. V was clipped by 3 bases and J by 2 bases; unmatched bases: 4. Per germline, CDR1 SGHRS and CDR2 YFSETQ. The CDR3: CASSWTSGGLTYEQYF. CDR3 nucleotide sequence: TGCGCCAGCAGCTGGACTAGCGGGGGGCTAACCTACGAGCAGTACTTC.

This clone was detected only a few times. This chain uses TRBV14 with TRBJ2-2, with a weak D call TRBD2 (6 bases). This CDR3 is 15 amino acids long. Trimming stripped 5 bases from V and 3 bases from J, with 13 bases between. Germline V gene data show CDR1 as SGHDN and CDR2 as FVKESK. CDR3: CASSGAGRYTGELFF. In DNA, the CDR3 is TGTGCCAGCAGCGGGGCGGGACGGTACACCGGGGAGCTGTTTTTT.

The chain links TRBV4-3 to TRBJ1-6; the match to TRBD1 covers 8 bases. Trimming took 4 bases from V and 7 from J; bases not matched to a gene: 9. CDR3 length: 16 amino acids. The germline V gene encodes CDR1 LGHNA and CDR2 YSLEER. The CDR3 bases are TGCGCCAGCAGCCCTGGGACAGGAGCTTTGAATTCACCCCTCCACTTT. Translation: CASSPGTGALNSPLHF.

This rearrangement joins TRBV5-1 to TRBJ2-3; D not certain. Per germline, CDR1 SGHRS and CDR2 YFSETQ. Between the trimmed V and J ends, which lost 4 bases and 3 bases, there was a span of 3 bases. The CDR3 loop spans 11 amino acids. The CDR3 reads CASSMTDTQYF. In nucleotides, the CDR3 is TGCGCCAGCAGCATGACAGATACGCAGTATTTT.

The chain carries TRBV27 and TRBJ2-7; 9 bases line up with TRBD1. The CDR3 loop spans 15 amino acids. Germline V lookup: CDR1 MNHEY, CDR2 SMNVEV (reference sequence). V lost 4 bases and J lost 4; bases outside the gene matches: 8. The CDR3 here is CASSYLTGGDYEQYF. In DNA, the CDR3 is TGTGCCAGCAGTTACCTGACAGGGGGGGATTACGAGCAGTACTTC.

V usage is TRBV4-1 and J usage is TRBJ2-1, with 7 positions matching TRBD2. The CDR3 is made up of 15 amino acids. V lost 2 bases and J lost 7; bases outside the gene matches: 8. Looked up from germline, CDR1 is MGHRA and CDR2 is YSYEKL. The CDR3 here is CASSQLAGVRNEQFF. The DNA of the CDR3 is TGCGCCAGCAGCCAATTAGCGGGCGTTCGGAATGAGCAGTTCTTC.

The CDR3 reads CASSAGLAGVGYEQYF. The DNA of the CDR3 is TGTGCCAGCAGCGCGGGACTAGCGGGAGTTGGCTACGAGCAGTACTTC. This chain joins TRBV9 and TRBJ2-7; 14 nucleotides line up with TRBD2. This CDR3 region has 16 residues. Trimming at V came to 3 bases and at J to 3 bases, leaving 5 bases not matched to a gene. Germline loops: CDR1 SGDLS, CDR2 YYNGEE.

This chain uses TRBV10-3 with TRBJ1-1; D may be TRBD1 (6 bases). The V gene's germline CDR1 is ENHRY and CDR2 SYGVKD. With 2 bases removed from V and 0 bases from J, the gap between germline ends came to 10 bases. This CDR3 comprises 15 residues. The CDR3 sequence: CAISETGQLNTEAFF. The CDR3 DNA follows: TGTGCCATCAGTGAGACGGGACAACTGAACACTGAAGCTTTCTTT.

The chain couples TRBV18 to TRBJ2-5; D might be TRBD1 (5 bases). The V end lost 3 bases, the J end lost 2 bases, and 7 bases lay between the germline ends. The germline CDR1 and CDR2 sequences are KGHSH and LQKENI. The CDR3 runs to 13 residues. CDR3 residues: CASSPGQQETQYF. The CDR3 DNA is TGTGCCAGCTCACCGGGGCAACAAGAGACCCAGTACTTC. The full variable domain, with the rest looked up from reference TRBV18 and TRBJ2-5, is NAGVMQNPRHLVRRRGQEARLRCSPMKGHSHVYWYRQLPEEGLKFMVYLQKENIIDESGMPKERFSAEFPKEGPSILRIQQVVRGDSAAYFCASSPGQQETQYFGPGTRLLVL.

The J gene is TRBJ2-3, the V gene TRBV7-2; D remains ambiguous. CDR1 is SGHTA, CDR2 FQGNSA, per germline. Trimming stripped 1 base from V and 0 bases from J, with 11 bases between. CDR3 length: 16 amino acids. CDR3: CASSLGPAVSTDTQYF. The CDR3 DNA reads as TGTGCCAGCAGCTTAGGCCCTGCAGTTAGCACAGATACGCAGTATTTT.

The chain has TRBV28 and TRBJ2-7; no clear D gene. V lost 4 bases and J lost 5, with 18 bases in between. This CDR3 spans 15 amino acids. Germline lookup yields CDR1 MDHEN and CDR2 SYDVKM. The CDR3 reads CASSSAIGTVHEQYF. The CDR3 DNA reads as TGTGCCAGCAGTTCCGCCATCGGAACAGTCCACGAGCAGTACTTC.

This clone was detected only a few times. The chain carries TRBV27 and TRBJ1-5; D ambiguous. Germline V lookup: CDR1 MNHEY, CDR2 SMNVEV (reference sequence). The CDR3 has 17 residues. V lost 2 bases to trimming and J lost 0 bases, with 14 bases between them. This CDR3 is CASSLRAGSYSNQPQHF. CDR3 sequence (DNA): TGTGCCAGCAGTTTAAGGGCGGGCAGCTATAGCAATCAGCCCCAGCATTTT.

This clone was observed a single time. V is TRBV6-1 and J is TRBJ2-7; possible D gene TRBD2, 6 bases. The V gene's germline CDR1 is MNHNS and CDR2 SASEGT. The CDR3 contains 15 residues. Trimming took 5 bases from V and 3 from J, leaving 17 bases between them. The CDR3 spells CASSLSVGRDYEQYF. CDR3 sequence (DNA): TGTGCCAGCAGTCTATCAGTCGGGCGGGACTACGAGCAGTACTTC.

The sample holds a few counts of this clone. The chain employs TRBV11-3 and TRBJ2-7; D might be TRBD1 or TRBD2, each matching 5 bases. V was cut by 3 bases and J by 6 bases, with 12 bases left in between. Germline V lookup: CDR1 SGHNT, CDR2 YENEEA. This CDR3 contains 13 residues. The CDR3 coding sequence is TGTGCCAGCAGCTTTGGAAACGGGGCCGAGCAGTACTTC. Amino acid sequence: CASSFGNGAEQYF.

The chain carries TRBV2 and TRBJ2-7; D is perhaps TRBD1 or TRBD2 (5 bases each). V was cut by 4 bases and J by 3 bases, with 13 bases left in between. Germline V gene data show CDR1 as SNHLY and CDR2 as FYNNEI. The CDR3 loop spans 14 amino acids. The CDR3 reads CASSVGGQGYEQYF. CDR3 coding DNA: TGTGCCAGCAGTGTCGGCGGGCAGGGCTACGAGCAGTACTTC.

The chain couples TRBV4-3 to TRBJ1-3; D is ambiguous. This CDR3 is built from 15 residues. V lost 1 base and J 0 bases, leaving 7 bases between the germline ends. Looked up from germline, CDR1 is LGHNA and CDR2 is YSLEER. The CDR3 region has the DNA TGCGCCAGCAGCCAAGGTCCGGGCTCTGGAAACACCATATATTTT. This gives the protein CASSQGPGSGNTIYF.

To note about this clone: The sample carries other DNA sequences with the same CDR3. The chain is built from TRBV9 and TRBJ2-3, with 11 bases identical to TRBD2. CDR1 SGDLS and CDR2 YYNGEE come from the germline V gene. The CDR3 sequence is 16 residues long. After removal of 3 bases from V and 2 bases from J, the junction contained 5 bases not matched to a gene. CDR3 nucleotide sequence: TGTGCCAGCAGCGGGGGGACTAGCGGTCTCACAGATACGCAGTATTTT. This codes for CASSGGTSGLTDTQYF.

The chain's CDR3 is CASRRTLGGPEAFF. CDR3 DNA: TGTGCCAGCAGACGCACCCTAGGGGGGCCTGAAGCTTTCTTT. The rearrangement uses TRBV27 and TRBJ1-1, with D possibly being TRBD1 (6 bases). Germline CDR1 is MNHEY and CDR2 is SMNVEV (reference sequence). The V and J ends lost 6 bases and 6 bases respectively, with 17 bases between them. The CDR3 length is 14 residues.

This chain joins TRBV19 and TRBJ2-7; weak D call: TRBD1 (6 bases). Germline lookup yields CDR1 LNHDA and CDR2 SQIVND (reference sequence). The CDR3 contains 15 residues. The ends were cut back, 5 bases at V and 2 bases at J, with 16 bases in the middle. This chain's CDR3 is CASSSPGKGAYEQYF. In DNA form, the CDR3 reads TGTGCCAGTAGTTCTCCAGGGAAGGGGGCCTACGAGCAGTACTTC.